This TCR beta chain emerged from a study of T cells in women clearing cervical HPV infection. In the study overall: Case blood drawn at lesion detection; control blood after infection cleared. Case blood was drawn a median about 150 days after lesion detection.

On this clone: No antigen is known for it. The read terminates 3 residues before the CDR3 end, so the remaining end is supplied by the germline J gene.

CDR1 is SEHNR and CDR2 is FQNEAQ in the germline V gene (reference sequence). With 1 base removed from V and 5 bases from J, the gap between germline ends came to 14 bases. CDR3 length: 15 residues. Each participant carried one incident cervical HPV16 infection only. The repertoire was sequenced with immunoSEQ multiplex PCR; TCRdb's copy has only in-frame clones and lacks some. Recorded for this sample: 30,000 or so clones. Notes on the study in general: Timing of associations relative to infection is unclear; T-cell subsets were not isolated.

The sample consisted of blood buffy coat. The rearrangement uses TRBV7-9 and TRBJ2-5, with D possibly TRBD1 on 6 matching bases. The TCR comes from a woman aged 18 to 75 with a cervical HPV16 infection that either progressed to CIN3+ or cleared (not recorded which). CDR3 protein: CASSLDRDRAETQYF. CDR3 DNA, as far as it was read: TGTGCCAGCAGCTTAGACAGGGACCGAGCGGAGACC.